Shown below are 3 T cell receptor beta chains from a single sample sequenced in a study of human T cells and chemical hapten exposure. Time point defined: patch test 1, 2 weeks after DPC sensitization. The treatment here: therapeutic diphenylcyclopropenone sensitization with weekly scalp DPC. Each CDR3 protein gets one entry after TCRdb re-called the RACE reads with MiXCR. The repertoire consists of approximately 110,000 distinct CDR3 sequences, with more than 9.5% occurring once and the leading ten covering around 3.4%. Sample: whole blood, taken in connection with sensitization to the hapten diphenylcyclopropenone (DPC). The receptors were sampled from a woman aged 40 to 50 with alopecia areata. Some clones in this sample may be carry-over from other donors' samples.

Only a few counts were recorded for this clonotype. The V and J genes are TRBV7-3 and TRBJ2-5; 7 positions match TRBD2. Losses at the gene ends were 5 bases for V and 1 base for J; bases not matched to a gene: 4. Germline CDR1 is SGHTA and CDR2 is FQGTGA. The CDR3 runs 14 residues. CDR3 nucleotides: TGTGCCAGCAGCCCGCGGGGGTCCCAAGAGACCCAGTACTTC. Residues: CASSPRGSQETQYF. The full variable domain, in which reference TRBV7-3 and TRBJ2-5 provide the parts outside the CDR3, is GAGVSQTPSNKVTEKGKYVELRCDPISGHTALYWYRQSLGQGPEFLIYFQGTGAADDSGLPNDRFFAVRPEGSVSTLKIQRTERGDSAVYLCASSPRGSQETQYFGPGTRLLVL.

In its sample, this clonotype was seen once. The CDR3 spells CATSDDRAGGTEAFF. CDR3 sequence (DNA): TGTGCCACCAGTGATGACAGGGCTGGCGGCACTGAAGCTTTCTTT. The chain uses TRBV24-1 and TRBJ1-1; 7 bases fit TRBD1. Germline V CDR1 and CDR2: KGHDR, SFDVKD. The CDR3 is made up of 15 amino acids. J lost 4 bases, V lost 3 bases, and 7 bases had no gene match.

This clonotype came up a few times. The CDR3 loop reads CASSEVRSSYGYTF. CDR3 sequence (DNA): TGTGCCAGCAGTGAAGTCAGATCCTCCTATGGCTACACCTTC. J is TRBJ1-2 and V is TRBV6-1; no reliable D call. With 1 base removed from V and 4 bases from J, the gap between germline ends came to 10 bases. Germline loops: CDR1 MNHNS, CDR2 SASEGT. The CDR3 has 14 residues.